The clone carrying this T cell receptor beta chain has a handful of counts. Distinct nucleotide sequences in the sample also encode this CDR3. Original processing methods: How many nucleated cells were present was estimated from reference gene primer amplification. Libraries were prepared by immunoSEQ multiplex PCR; TCRdb keeps only in-frame clonotypes and omits some of them. The V and J calls and clone size are taken from that table; D and trimming were inferred from the DNA. The sample holds about 320,000 clones; roughly 88% are singletons and the top ten take about 5%. This entry comes from a study of blood T cell repertoires in COVID-19. The cohort comprised adults aged roughly 18 to 95 years residing in about 25 US areas. Participants reported their clinical history, and cohort assignment relied on those reports. Sequencing input: PBMCs or T cells enriched from blood (not recorded which). The receptor was derived from a man aged 30-40 years who had recovered from COVID-19.

The CDR3 spells CASSAQGGNYGYTF. The CDR3 DNA is TGTGCCAGCAGCGCCCAGGGGGGTAACTATGGCTACACCTTC. The V and J genes are TRBV9 and TRBJ1-2; 7 bases match TRBD1. Germline assignment: CDR1 SGDLS and CDR2 YYNGEE. The V gene end was trimmed by 3 bases and the J gene end by 1 base; junction bases not matched to a gene: 3. There are 14 residues in the CDR3. Drawing the rest from reference TRBV9 and TRBJ1-2, the complete variable domain is DSGVTQTPKHLITATGQRVTLRCSPRSGDLSVYWYQQSLDQGLQFLIQYYNGEERAKGNILERFSAQQFPDLHSELNLSSLELGDSALYFCASSAQGGNYGYTFGSGTRLTVV.